This T cell receptor (beta chain) was observed in a study of STAT5B mutations in CD4+ large granular lymphocyte leukemia. Study findings and constraints: Patient CD4-sorted repertoires stayed more clonal than healthy ones after leukemic-clone removal. Main leukemic clonotypes were patient-specific, but approximately 25% appeared at low frequency elsewhere.

Per germline, CDR1 LGHNA and CDR2 YSLEER. The V and J ends lost 1 base and 4 bases respectively, with 12 bases between them. CDR3 length: 15 amino acids. Worth noting for this clone: No antigen is known for it.

This was a survey-level run. TCRdb's copy holds only in-frame clones and misses some; the assay was immunoSEQ multiplex PCR. Seen here are approximately 20,000 clones, over 65% observed once, and the top ten hold about 29%. Sequenced input: CD4+ T cells from blood buffy coats. The sequence was obtained from a human donor in good health. This rearrangement joins TRBV4-3 to TRBJ2-3; no clear D gene. This chain's CDR3 is CASSQGSYGSDTQYF. The CDR3 coding sequence is TGCGCCAGCAGCCAAGGGAGTTACGGATCAGATACGCAGTATTTT.